Sequencing of this TCR beta chain was carried out in a study of CD8 T cell repertoires and HIV-1 epitope variants. Background on the study: Controls were a CMV, EBV and flu peptide pool, Ebola AY9 negative control, and no-peptide well. IL-2, IL-7 and IL-15 were added on days 3 and 7 of roughly nine-day cultures.

There are 14 residues in the CDR3. CDR1 SGHAT and CDR2 FQNNGV come from the germline V gene. The V end lost 4 bases, the J end lost 7 bases, and 14 bases lay between the germline ends. Generated by immunoSEQ multiplex PCR, the TCRdb table keeps only in-frame clones and is missing some. Of tens of thousands of clones in the sample, roughly four fifths were seen once. The receptor's source is a male donor with HIV. The sequencing input was uncultured baseline CD8+ T cells from peripheral blood mononuclear cells (PBMCs). The chain joins TRBV11-2 to TRBJ2-1, with TRBD2 as a possible D gene (6 bases). DNA for the CDR3: TGTGCCAGCAGCTCCCCGCGGGGCCGGAATGAGCAGTTCTTC. This codes for CASSSPRGRNEQFF.